This entry lists 21 T cell receptor beta chains sequenced from one sample in a study of vaccination and CD4 T cells after COVID-19. Oncomine TCR Beta short-read sequencing was applied to DNA from cultured CD4+ T cells. From the PCR reads, TCRdb called clonotypes with MiXCR, one entry per CDR3 protein. The sample records some 15,000 distinct CDR3 sequences, roughly 43% being singletons. Treatment reported: roughly 11-day PBMC culture with coronavirus spike peptide pools or control peptides (ViraFEST assay). No antigens are known for them. Input material: CD4+ T cells from blood, cultured in vitro. The receptor source for this set is a human donor who had recovered from COVID-19.

This clonotype was seen a single time. The genes are TRBV27 and TRBJ1-1; D may be TRBD1 (5 bases). The V gene's germline CDR1 is MNHEY and CDR2 SMNVEV (reference sequence). The CDR3 spans 12 residues. Trimming cost V 8 bases and J 6 bases, with 13 bases left between them. The CDR3 sequence: CASLFRGSEAFF. CDR3 in DNA: TGTGCCAGCCTTTTTAGGGGATCTGAAGCTTTCTTT.

The genes are TRBV6-4 and TRBJ2-5, with a possible D match to TRBD1 (6 bases). This CDR3 is built from 17 residues. V was clipped by 2 bases and J by 5 bases, with 21 bases between them. Germline V gene sequence: CDR1 MRHNA, CDR2 SNTAGT. CDR3 coding DNA: TGTGCCAGCAGTGACCCCCGCGCTTCAACAGGGCTGGAGACCCAGTACTTC. This sequence encodes CASSDPRASTGLETQYF.

The gene calls are TRBV7-6 and TRBJ2-7; D remains unclear. The V gene lost 4 bases and the J gene lost 6 bases, with 10 bases spanning the gap. The CDR3 is made up of 12 amino acids. Germline loops: CDR1 SGHVS, CDR2 FNYEAQ. CDR3 loop: CASSSSWREQYF. CDR3 in DNA: TGTGCCAGCAGCTCTTCGTGGCGCGAGCAGTACTTC.

The chain links TRBV19 to TRBJ1-5; D remains ambiguous. Germline lookup yields CDR1 LNHDA and CDR2 SQIVND (reference sequence). This CDR3 comprises 15 residues. Between the trimmed V and J ends, which lost 3 bases and 0 bases, there was a span of 9 bases. The CDR3 loop reads CASSITQNSNQPQHF. For the CDR3, the DNA is TGTGCCAGTAGTATTACCCAGAATAGCAATCAGCCCCAGCATTTT.

With respect to this clonotype: Because it lacks the conserved phenylalanine or tryptophan at the end, this CDR3 is likely a read error. The CDR3, as DNA: TGCAGTGCTAGAGGCGCCCCACGTTTTAGGTACGAGCAGTACTCC. Translated: CSARGAPRFRYEQYS. This sequence joins TRBV20-1 and TRBJ2-7, with D hard to call. Per the germline V gene, CDR1 is DFQATT and CDR2 is SNEGSKA (reference sequence). CDR3 length equals 15 residues. V lost 1 base and J lost 4, with 17 bases in between.

This clonotype appeared once. The rearrangement uses TRBV20-1 and TRBJ1-3; the D gene is possibly TRBD1 (6 bases). The CDR3 length is 15 residues. Germline V gene lookup returns CDR1 DFQATT and CDR2 SNEGSKA (reference sequence). Trimming removed 3 bases at V and 4 bases at J, with 16 bases between. The CDR3 DNA reads TGCAGTGCTAGGTCCAGGGGCGTGGGGGGAAACACCATATATTTT. Translation: CSARSRGVGGNTIYF.

This clonotype was seen a few times. The chain is built from TRBV19 and TRBJ2-3; D unresolved. Germline CDR1 is LNHDA and CDR2 is SQIVND (reference sequence). V was clipped by 5 bases and J by 7 bases, with 19 bases between them. This CDR3 region has 15 residues. CDR3: CASSSLAGELNTQYF. In DNA, the CDR3 is TGTGCCAGTAGTTCCTTGGCAGGAGAACTAAATACGCAGTATTTT.

This clonotype was picked up a small number of times. The chain recombines TRBV7-9 with TRBJ2-1; the D is unclear. Germline V gene sequence: CDR1 SEHNR, CDR2 FQNEAQ (reference sequence). This CDR3 contains 14 residues. V was clipped by 4 bases and J by 5 bases, with 12 bases between them. Here the CDR3 reads CASSYREVDNEQFF. The CDR3 DNA follows: TGTGCCAGCAGCTACCGTGAGGTGGACAATGAGCAGTTCTTC. Supplemented by reference TRBV7-9 and TRBJ2-1, the full variable domain reads DTGVSQNPRHKITKRGQNVTFRCDPISEHNRLYWYRQTLGQGPEFLTYFQNEAQLEKSRLLSDRFSAERPKGSFSTLEIQRTEQGDSAMYLCASSYREVDNEQFFGPGTRLTVL.

There are a few counts of this clonotype. In DNA, the CDR3 is TGTGCCAGCAGCCCACCGGGACAGGAGAACTATGGCTACACCTTC. Translating gives CASSPPGQENYGYTF. This chain links TRBV7-6 with TRBJ1-2; 8 bases align to TRBD1. V dropped 5 bases and J dropped 2; count of bases not matched to a gene: 7. The CDR3 sequence is 15 residues long. The germline V gene encodes CDR1 SGHVS and CDR2 FNYEAQ.

The chain employs TRBV19 and TRBJ2-3; 8 bases align to TRBD2. The trim removed 4 bases at V and 7 bases at J, leaving 13 bases unmatched. Per the germline V gene, CDR1 is LNHDA and CDR2 is SQIVND (reference sequence). The CDR3 runs to 16 residues. In DNA form, the CDR3 reads TGTGCCAGTAGTAAAAGGGGTGGGGGACTAGTCCATACGCAGTATTTT. Its protein is CASSKRGGGLVHTQYF.

The J gene is TRBJ1-5, the V gene TRBV27; maybe TRBD1 (5 bases). The CDR3 loop spans 18 amino acids. Germline CDR1 reads MNHEY; CDR2 reads SMNVEV (reference sequence). The ends were cut back, 2 bases at V and 1 base at J, with 18 bases in the middle. CDR3 in DNA: TGTGCCAGCAGTTTAAGGTATAAGTTTGCAGGGAGCAATCAGCCCCAGCATTTT. Amino acid sequence: CASSLRYKFAGSNQPQHF.

The chain carries TRBV6-5 and TRBJ2-3; the D call may be TRBD1 or TRBD2 (5 bases each). The V and J ends lost 0 bases and 4 bases respectively, with 17 bases between them. CDR1 MNHEY and CDR2 SVGAGI come from the germline V gene. This CDR3 contains 17 residues. The CDR3 DNA follows: TGTGCCAGCAGTTACTCGGTACCAGGGAGTCTCCCAGATACGCAGTATTTT. Translated: CASSYSVPGSLPDTQYF.

The CDR3 region is CSAYPGTGSSYEQYF. The DNA for the CDR3 is TGCAGTGCTTACCCCGGGACAGGGAGCTCCTACGAGCAGTACTTC. The chain employs TRBV20-1 and TRBJ2-7; 9 bases map to TRBD1. The CDR3 is made up of 15 amino acids. Germline lookup yields CDR1 DFQATT and CDR2 SNEGSKA (reference sequence). Trimming at V came to 5 bases and at J to 0 bases, leaving 8 bases not matched to a gene.

This clonotype was seen a few times. The rearrangement links TRBV24-1 to TRBJ1-2; D is uncertain. Germline-derived CDR1 and CDR2 are KGHDR and SFDVKD. This CDR3 comprises 14 residues. The germline V and J ends were trimmed by 0 bases and 4 bases, with 8 bases remaining between them. DNA of the CDR3: TGTGCCACCAGTGATTTGTTCCACACCTATGGCTACACCTTC. This encodes CATSDLFHTYGYTF.

This chain joins TRBV29-1 and TRBJ2-5; D is uncertain. Trimming shortened V by 3 bases and J by 5 bases, and 10 bases separated the two germline ends. This CDR3 has 12 residues. The germline gives CDR1 SQVTM, CDR2 ANQGSEA. This CDR3 reads CSVDPGTETQYF. The CDR3 nucleotides are TGCAGCGTTGATCCGGGTACGGAGACCCAGTACTTC.

This rearrangement joins TRBV5-1 to TRBJ2-7; 8 nucleotides match TRBD2. The CDR3 has 14 residues. Germline V gene sequence: CDR1 SGHRS, CDR2 YFSETQ. V trimming: 0 bases; J trimming: 2 bases; junction bases outside the gene matches: 1. The CDR3 DNA follows: TGCGCCAGCAGCTTGGAAGCGGGAGCCTACGAGCAGTACTTC. Its translation: CASSLEAGAYEQYF.

This clonotype was detected a few times. The V call is TRBV10-1, the J call TRBJ1-1, with TRBD1 matching over 7 bases. After removal of 0 bases from V and 3 bases from J, the junction contained 1 base not matched to a gene. The germline V gene encodes CDR1 WNHNN and CDR2 SYGVQD (reference sequence). This CDR3 region has 14 residues. CDR3 in DNA: TGCGCCAGCAGTGAGTCAGGGGGCTACACTGAAGCTTTCTTT. It codes for CASSESGGYTEAFF.

This clonotype was detected a few times. The J gene is TRBJ2-1, the V gene TRBV10-3; perhaps TRBD2 as D (6 bases). Germline-derived CDR1 and CDR2 are ENHRY and SYGVKD. Trimming stripped 10 bases from V and 11 bases from J, with 18 bases between. The CDR3 runs 12 residues. CDR3 in amino acids: CATSSDTSQQFF. CDR3 bases: TGTGCCACCAGCTCGGATACTAGCCAGCAGTTCTTC.

In its sample, this clonotype was seen a few times. This chain connects TRBV19 to TRBJ2-7; D is undetermined. The germline CDR1 and CDR2 sequences are LNHDA and SQIVND (reference sequence). V was cut by 3 bases and J by 0 bases, with 12 bases left in between. The CDR3 is made up of 15 amino acids. CDR3 region: CASSILGSSSYEQYF. The DNA of the CDR3 is TGTGCCAGTAGTATCTTGGGGTCGAGCTCCTACGAGCAGTACTTC. Looking up the rest from reference TRBV19 and TRBJ2-7 gives the full variable domain: DGGITQSPKYLFRKEGQNVTLSCEQNLNHDAMYWYRQDPGQGLRLIYYSQIVNDFQKGDIAEGYSVSREKKESFPLTVTSAQKNPTAFYLCASSILGSSSYEQYFGPGTRLTVT.

The rearrangement links TRBV19 to TRBJ2-1; the match to TRBD2 covers 7 bases. Germline values: CDR1 LNHDA, CDR2 SQIVND (reference sequence). After removal of 9 bases from V and 2 bases from J, the junction contained 7 bases not matched to a gene. This CDR3 contains 14 residues. The CDR3, as DNA: TGTGCCAGCGGACCTAGCGGCACCTACAATGAGCAGTTCTTC. Its protein is CASGPSGTYNEQFF. The variable domain in full, with the rest retrieved from reference TRBV19 and TRBJ2-1, is DGGITQSPKYLFRKEGQNVTLSCEQNLNHDAMYWYRQDPGQGLRLIYYSQIVNDFQKGDIAEGYSVSREKKESFPLTVTSAQKNPTAFYLCASGPSGTYNEQFFGPGTRLTVL.

The rearrangement links TRBV10-1 to TRBJ2-5; no clear D. CDR1 WNHNN and CDR2 SYGVQD come from the germline V gene (reference sequence). This CDR3 spans 13 amino acids. Between the trimmed V and J ends, which lost 5 bases and 3 bases, there was a span of 10 bases. CDR3 region: CASSQVDEETQYF. CDR3 coding DNA: TGCGCCAGCAGTCAAGTAGATGAAGAGACCCAGTACTTC.